One and the same sample provided the 20 T cell receptor beta chains below, sequenced in a study of radiotherapy plus CTLA-4 blockade in lung cancer. TCRdb keeps only in-frame clones here, not all; method: immunoSEQ multiplex PCR. The data show more than 95,000 clones, approximately 74% seen once. Here the sequenced sample was peripheral blood, taken from a patient treated with radiotherapy plus ipilimumab. Every receptor here comes from a human donor with non-small cell lung cancer who had a partial response to radiotherapy plus ipilimumab. Some clones in this sample may be carry-over from other donors' samples.

The chain has TRBV9 and TRBJ1-6; tentatively, D is TRBD1 (6 bases). CDR3 length equals 15 residues. With 4 bases removed from V and 5 bases from J, the gap between germline ends came to 13 bases. Looked up from germline, CDR1 is SGDLS and CDR2 is YYNGEE. The CDR3 loop is CASSRFDRNNSPLHF. The CDR3 DNA reads as TGTGCCAGCAGCCGTTTCGACAGGAATAATTCACCCCTCCACTTT.

The chain uses TRBV5-1 and TRBJ2-1; TRBD2 agrees at 11 bases. Germline-derived CDR1 and CDR2 are SGHRS and YFSETQ. Trimming took 0 bases from V and 5 from J; bases not matched to a gene: 1. The CDR3 spans 15 residues. CDR3 DNA sequence: TGCGCCAGCAGCTTGGAACTAGCGGGGGACAATGAGCAGTTCTTC. Its translation: CASSLELAGDNEQFF.

V and J are TRBV19 and TRBJ2-2, with 7 nucleotides matching TRBD1. Germline CDR1 is LNHDA and CDR2 is SQIVND (reference sequence). Trimming took 7 bases from V and 0 from J; bases not matched to a gene: 5. The CDR3 is made up of 15 amino acids. CDR3 DNA: TGTGCCAGTATAAAGGGACAGACGAACACCGGGGAGCTGTTTTTT. It specifies CASIKGQTNTGELFF.

The chain joins TRBV2 to TRBJ1-1; 8 bases match TRBD1. V shed 7 bases and J 4 bases; nucleotides not matched to a gene: 11. The CDR3 has 15 residues. Germline V CDR1 and CDR2: SNHLY, FYNNEI. CDR3 sequence (DNA): TGTGCCAGCACCCGAATCGGACAGGGACTCACTGAAGCTTTCTTT. Protein sequence: CASTRIGQGLTEAFF.

This chain links TRBV7-2 with TRBJ1-2; 9 bases are a match to TRBD1. Germline values: CDR1 SGHTA, CDR2 FQGNSA. The CDR3 sequence is 13 residues long. Germline trimming cut 6 bases from V and 6 bases from J; bases unmatched to any gene: 5. The CDR3 reads CASRHRGPDGYTF. CDR3 bases: TGTGCCAGCAGACACAGGGGGCCGGATGGCTACACCTTC.

The rearrangement uses TRBV7-7 and TRBJ2-2, with unresolved D. The ends were cut back, 3 bases at V and 0 bases at J, with 2 bases in the middle. CDR1 and CDR2 (germline): SSHAT, FNYEAQ (reference sequence). CDR3 length: 13 residues. The CDR3 DNA is TGTGCCAGCAGCTTTACGAACACCGGGGAGCTGTTTTTT. It yields the protein CASSFTNTGELFF.

This CDR3 is CASSLYRMNQPQHF. CDR3 DNA: TGTGCCAGCAGTCTCTACAGAATGAATCAGCCCCAGCATTTT. The chain has TRBV28 and TRBJ1-5; D not resolved. Germline loops: CDR1 MDHEN, CDR2 SYDVKM. This CDR3 contains 14 residues. Trimming left V 5 bases short and J 4 bases short, with 12 bases between.

This CDR3 is CSAGDRYQPQHF. The CDR3 coding sequence is TGTTCCGCGGGGGATCGATATCAGCCCCAGCATTTT. This chain uses TRBV28 with TRBJ1-5; D is possibly TRBD1 (5 bases). Germline V gene data show CDR1 as MDHEN and CDR2 as SYDVKM. The CDR3 sequence is 12 residues long.

The V and J genes are TRBV6-4 and TRBJ1-5, with no clear D. V lost 0 bases and J 1 base, leaving 10 bases between the germline ends. CDR1 is MRHNA, CDR2 SNTAGT, per germline. The CDR3 extends over 16 amino acids. The CDR3: CASSDSNSLSNQPQHF. The CDR3 DNA is TGTGCCAGCAGTGACTCGAACAGTTTAAGCAATCAGCCCCAGCATTTT.

The V call is TRBV6-6, the J call TRBJ1-2, with 8 nucleotides matching TRBD1. The germline CDR1 and CDR2 sequences are MNHNY and SVGAGI (reference sequence). V shed 7 bases, J shed 8 bases, and the junction held 9 bases outside the gene matches. The CDR3 is made up of 13 amino acids. The DNA of the CDR3 is TGTGCCAGCACCCTGGGACAGGATCTCGGCTACACCTTC. It codes for CASTLGQDLGYTF.

This clone was detected only a few times. The J gene is TRBJ2-1, the V gene TRBV29-1; 14 bases agree with TRBD2. The CDR3 spans 15 residues. V lost 3 bases and J lost 8; bases outside the gene matches: 6. Looked up from germline, CDR1 is SQVTM and CDR2 is ANQGSEA. The CDR3, as DNA: TGCAGCGTTGATAGACTAGCGGGAGGGCCAGATGAGCAGTTCTTC. Protein sequence: CSVDRLAGGPDEQFF.

There are a few counts of this clone. V usage is TRBV2 and J usage is TRBJ2-5; 12 nucleotides match TRBD1. Germline V CDR1 and CDR2: SNHLY, FYNNEI. This CDR3 is built from 16 residues. With V trimmed by 6 bases and J by 5 bases, 10 bases remained unmatched. As DNA, the CDR3 is TGTGCCAGCAGATCGGGACAGGGGGCGCCGGGGGAGACCCAGTACTTC. The encoded protein is CASRSGQGAPGETQYF.

The chain uses TRBV6-1 and TRBJ2-1; D perhaps matches TRBD1 (6 bases). The length of the CDR3 is 12 residues. The V end lost 1 base, the J end lost 14 bases, and 12 bases lay between the germline ends. CDR1 and CDR2 from the germline V gene are MNHNS and SASEGT. This chain's CDR3 is CASSEGFSGEFF. In DNA form, the CDR3 reads TGTGCCAGCAGTGAAGGTTTTTCAGGGGAGTTCTTC.

The V call is TRBV28, the J call TRBJ1-1, with TRBD1 as a possible D gene (5 bases). CDR3 size: 14 residues. The V end was cut by 7 bases, the J end by 5 bases, with 17 bases between. CDR1 is MDHEN and CDR2 is SYDVKM in the germline V gene. The CDR3 loop reads CASTDPGEVTEAFF. CDR3 coding DNA: TGTGCCAGCACCGACCCGGGGGAGGTAACTGAAGCTTTCTTT.

The rearrangement links TRBV27 to TRBJ2-5; perhaps TRBD1 as D (5 bases). The V gene's germline CDR1 is MNHEY and CDR2 SMNVEV (reference sequence). V lost 8 bases, J lost 3 bases, and 13 bases lay in between. The CDR3 loop spans 13 amino acids. CDR3 loop: CASGAPAEETQYF. The CDR3 DNA reads TGTGCCAGCGGGGCCCCGGCGGAAGAGACCCAGTACTTC.

The rearrangement links TRBV5-1 to TRBJ2-1; 10 nucleotides match TRBD2. Germline assignment: CDR1 SGHRS and CDR2 YFSETQ. CDR3 length equals 16 residues. The trim removed 0 bases at V and 8 bases at J, leaving 8 bases unmatched. CDR3 sequence reads: CASSLDAVAGGHEQFF. The CDR3 coding sequence is TGCGCCAGCAGCTTGGATGCGGTAGCGGGGGGACATGAGCAGTTCTTC. Full variable domain (outside the CDR3, taken from reference TRBV5-1 and TRBJ2-1): KAGVTQTPRYLIKTRGQQVTLSCSPISGHRSVSWYQQTPGQGLQFLFEYFSETQRNKGNFPGRFSGRQFSNSRSEMNVSTLELGDSALYLCASSLDAVAGGHEQFFGPGTRLTVL.

This chain uses TRBV6-1 with TRBJ2-5; D possibly corresponds to TRBD2 (7 bases). CDR1 and CDR2 from the germline V gene are MNHNS and SASEGT. The CDR3 has 14 residues. Trimming cost V 5 bases and J 5 bases, with 15 bases left between them. CDR3 in DNA: TGTGCCAGCAGTCTAGGGGGGGGACGGGAGACCCAGTACTTC. Translation gives CASSLGGGRETQYF.

This CDR3 reads CASSGTGNEQFF. DNA of the CDR3: TGTGCCAGCAGTGGGACAGGGAATGAGCAGTTCTTC. The chain uses TRBV2 and TRBJ2-1, with 8 bases that match TRBD1. CDR1 is SNHLY and CDR2 is FYNNEI in the germline V gene. V was pared by 4 bases and J by 7 bases, with 0 bases of the junction left unmatched. The CDR3 sequence is 12 residues long.

The V call is TRBV27, the J call TRBJ2-7, with 7 positions matching TRBD1. The CDR3 length is 14 residues. Losses at the gene ends were 5 bases for V and 4 bases for J; bases not matched to a gene: 8. Germline CDR1 and CDR2: MNHEY and SMNVEV (reference sequence). CDR3 region: CASSLRGPQYEQYF. For the CDR3, the DNA is TGTGCCAGCAGTCTAAGGGGGCCGCAGTACGAGCAGTACTTC.

The chain links TRBV15 to TRBJ1-4; 9 bases are a match to TRBD1. Germline V CDR1 and CDR2: LNHNV, YYDKDF (reference sequence). CDR3 length: 20 residues. V lost 0 bases, J lost 7 bases, and 18 bases stayed unmatched. CDR3: CATSRDLGTGFTGMGEKLFF. The CDR3 coding sequence is TGTGCCACCAGCAGAGATCTAGGGACAGGGTTCACTGGTATGGGTGAAAAACTGTTTTTT.